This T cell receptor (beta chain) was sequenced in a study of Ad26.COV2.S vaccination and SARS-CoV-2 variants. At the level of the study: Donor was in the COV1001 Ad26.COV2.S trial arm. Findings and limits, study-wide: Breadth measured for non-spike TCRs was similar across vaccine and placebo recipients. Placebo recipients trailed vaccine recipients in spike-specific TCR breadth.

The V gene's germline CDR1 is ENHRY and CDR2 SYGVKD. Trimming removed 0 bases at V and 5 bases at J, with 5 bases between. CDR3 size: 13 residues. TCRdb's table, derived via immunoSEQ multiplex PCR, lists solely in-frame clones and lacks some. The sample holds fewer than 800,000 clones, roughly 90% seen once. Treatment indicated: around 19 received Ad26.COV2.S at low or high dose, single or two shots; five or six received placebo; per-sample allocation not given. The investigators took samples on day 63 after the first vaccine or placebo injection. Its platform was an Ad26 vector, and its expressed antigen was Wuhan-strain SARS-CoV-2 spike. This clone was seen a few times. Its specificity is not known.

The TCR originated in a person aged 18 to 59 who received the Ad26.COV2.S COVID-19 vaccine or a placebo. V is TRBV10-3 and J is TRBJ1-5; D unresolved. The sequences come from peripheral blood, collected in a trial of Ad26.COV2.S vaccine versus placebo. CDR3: CAISESSDQPQHF. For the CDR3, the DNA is TGTGCCATCAGTGAGTCGTCGGATCAGCCCCAGCATTTT.